This TCR beta chain was captured by sequencing in a study of a mutant IDH1 vaccine in newly diagnosed glioma. On the study more broadly: Previous care, which was radiotherapy, temozolomide, or both, most often involved both.

As concerns this clone: What it recognizes is unknown.

The CDR3 is 13 amino acids. CDR1 and CDR2 (germline): LNHDA, SQIVND (reference sequence). V was clipped by 7 bases and J by 3 bases; unmatched bases: 5. Time point here: week 5, during vaccination. Vaccination used 300 ug of mutant IDH1 20-mer peptide per dose, with topical imiquimod. Sequencing used immunoSEQ multiplex PCR; TCRdb keeps in-frame clones, though not all of them. The table includes 75,000 to 80,000 clones, 91% detected once. The source was PBMCs, collected from a glioma patient whose treatment included an IDH1 peptide vaccine. This chain links TRBV19 with TRBJ1-1, with 7 nucleotides matching TRBD1. This TCR was recovered from a woman aged 45-59 years with glioma. The CDR3 reads CASNKGQDTEAFF. In nucleotides, the CDR3 is TGTGCCAGTAACAAAGGACAGGACACTGAAGCTTTCTTT.